This passage covers 24 T cell receptor beta chains from one sample sequenced in a study of CD8 T cells in Susac syndrome. It was with random hexamers that about 0.45 to 1 ug RNA was reverse transcribed. TCRdb independently ran MiXCR on the immunoSEQ multiplex PCR reads; one entry per CDR3 protein. Of 15,000 to 20,000 distinct CDR3 sequences listed, approximately 96% are singletons. Sequencing was done on a sample of CD8+ T cells from PBMCs. Every receptor here comes from a human donor in good health.

CDR3 region: CASSEQWVGRNTEAFF. In nucleotides, the CDR3 is TGTGCCAGCAGTGAACAGTGGGTGGGGAGGAACACTGAAGCTTTCTTT. V usage is TRBV2 and J usage is TRBJ1-1; D gene unclear. CDR3 length equals 16 residues. Trimming took off 2 bases at V and 1 base at J, with 14 bases between the two ends. Germline V gives CDR1 SNHLY, CDR2 FYNNEI.

The chain couples TRBV13 to TRBJ2-3, with 7 bases that match TRBD1. This CDR3 spans 17 amino acids. V shed 4 bases, J shed 7 bases, and the junction held 17 bases outside the gene matches. Germline V gene sequence: CDR1 PRHDT, CDR2 FYEKMQ (reference sequence). The CDR3 spells CASSSADRLNWSHTQYF. CDR3 sequence (DNA): TGTGCCAGCAGCTCGGCGGACAGGCTGAATTGGAGTCATACGCAGTATTTT.

This chain links TRBV29-1 with TRBJ1-2; TRBD1 might be the D (5 bases). Deletions cut 1 base from V and 7 bases from J, with 19 bases between. The CDR3 sequence is 15 residues long. Germline V CDR1 and CDR2: SQVTM, ANQGSEA. The CDR3 region has the DNA TGCAGCGTTGAAGGCACGGGCCTGGGGCCTATTGGCTACACCTTC. Its protein product is CSVEGTGLGPIGYTF.

The V call is TRBV2, the J call TRBJ2-2, with 9 bases lining up with TRBD1. The CDR3 is 15 residues long. Germline CDR1 SNHLY, CDR2 FYNNEI. V lost 9 bases and J lost 4; bases outside the gene matches: 9. CDR3 amino acids: CARNRDRDTTGELFF. CDR3 in DNA: TGTGCCAGAAACCGGGACAGGGACACCACCGGGGAGCTGTTTTTT.

The CDR3 DNA follows: TGTGCCAGCAGCTCCGCACCGTCGGCAGACAACTCTGGGGCCAACGTCCTGACTTTC. Translated: CASSSAPSADNSGANVLTF. The chain combines TRBV13 with TRBJ2-6; no definite D call. This CDR3 has 19 amino acids. Trimming shortened V by 4 bases and J by 0 bases, and 19 bases separated the two germline ends. Germline V gene lookup returns CDR1 PRHDT and CDR2 FYEKMQ (reference sequence).

The chain employs TRBV5-1 and TRBJ2-7; the D is unclear. Deletions cut 0 bases from V and 6 bases from J, with 7 bases between. Germline CDR1 and CDR2: SGHRS and YFSETQ. CDR3 length equals 12 residues. In DNA form, the CDR3 reads TGCGCCAGCAGCTTGGTAAACGGCGAGCAGTACTTC. Its translation is CASSLVNGEQYF.

The rearrangement uses TRBV5-4 and TRBJ2-2, with 14 nucleotides matching TRBD2. This CDR3 has 18 amino acids. Trimming cost V 4 bases and J 3 bases; bases outside gene matches: 8. CDR1 is SGHNT, CDR2 YYREEE, per germline (reference sequence). The CDR3: CASSRAGTSGRDTGELFF. Written as DNA, the CDR3 is TGTGCCAGCAGCCGGGCCGGGACTAGCGGGAGAGACACCGGGGAGCTGTTTTTT.

The chain is built from TRBV5-1 and TRBJ2-2; D is perhaps TRBD2 (6 bases). The CDR3 covers 14 residues. Germline V CDR1 and CDR2: SGHRS, YFSETQ. V was trimmed by 4 bases and J by 4 bases, leaving 11 bases between them. CDR3 sequence reads: CASSKVGGTGELFF. The CDR3 nucleotides are TGCGCCAGCAGCAAGGTCGGGGGCACCGGGGAGCTGTTTTTT.

The genes are TRBV5-1 and TRBJ2-1, with D possibly TRBD2 on 7 matching bases. Germline V lookup: CDR1 SGHRS, CDR2 YFSETQ. V gave up 0 bases and J gave up 5 bases, with 21 bases separating them. The CDR3 is made up of 18 amino acids. CDR3 coding DNA: TGCGCCAGCAGCTTGGAGGGGGGGCTCGGGTTAGGGGACAATGAGCAGTTCTTC. Translation gives CASSLEGGLGLGDNEQFF.

J is TRBJ2-7 and V is TRBV5-1; 9 bases line up with TRBD1. CDR3 length equals 14 residues. Germline CDR1 reads SGHRS; CDR2 reads YFSETQ. V was clipped by 4 bases and J by 5 bases; unmatched bases: 7. CDR3 sequence reads: CASSEDRGRNEQYF. CDR3 nucleotide sequence: TGCGCCAGCAGCGAAGACAGGGGGAGGAACGAGCAGTACTTC.

The J gene is TRBJ2-4, the V gene TRBV20-1; D not certain. The CDR3 contains 12 residues. Trimming shortened V by 7 bases and J by 1 base, and 8 bases separated the two germline ends. Germline lookup yields CDR1 DFQATT and CDR2 SNEGSKA (reference sequence). CDR3 in amino acids: CSVKAAKNIQYF. CDR3 sequence (DNA): TGCAGTGTAAAGGCGGCCAAAAACATTCAGTACTTC.

The J gene is TRBJ2-3, the V gene TRBV5-1; D might be TRBD2 (6 bases). The V end was cut by 7 bases, the J end by 2 bases, with 17 bases between. Germline V gives CDR1 SGHRS, CDR2 YFSETQ. The length of the CDR3 is 15 residues. Here the CDR3 DNA reads TGCGCCAGCTGGCCGGGGGAGTTTGTCACAGATACGCAGTATTTT. Translating it yields CASWPGEFVTDTQYF.

This chain connects TRBV6-1 to TRBJ2-6; maybe TRBD2 (6 bases). Trimming took off 7 bases at V and 2 bases at J, with 15 bases between the two ends. The CDR3 length is 16 residues. Germline CDR1 and CDR2: MNHNS and SASEGT. The DNA of the CDR3 is TGTGCCAGCACCTCCGGAGGGGTAGCTGGGGCCAACGTCCTGACTTTC. Its translation: CASTSGGVAGANVLTF.

The chain recombines TRBV20-1 with TRBJ2-1, with D uncertain. From germline, CDR1 is DFQATT and CDR2 SNEGSKA (reference sequence). With 0 bases removed from V and 0 bases from J, the gap between germline ends came to 15 bases. This CDR3 spans 17 amino acids. The CDR3 bases are TGCAGTGCTAGAGATTATCTTGAGGAGAGCTCCTACAATGAGCAGTTCTTC. Translating gives CSARDYLEESSYNEQFF.

V gene TRBV7-2 combines with J gene TRBJ2-1, with D possibly being TRBD2 (7 bases). V dropped 3 bases and J dropped 5 bases, with 14 bases sitting between them. The CDR3 totals 15 residues. Germline CDR1 reads SGHTA; CDR2 reads FQGNSA. CDR3 region: CASSFWGGRNNEQFF. Written as DNA, the CDR3 is TGTGCCAGCAGCTTCTGGGGGGGCCGCAACAATGAGCAGTTCTTC. Full variable domain (missing parts from reference TRBV7-2 and TRBJ2-1): GAGVSQSPSNKVTEKGKDVELRCDPISGHTALYWYRQSLGQGLEFLIYFQGNSAPDKSGLPSDRFSAERTGGSVSTLTIQRTQQEDSAVYLCASSFWGGRNNEQFFGPGTRLTVL.

This sequence joins TRBV28 and TRBJ2-7, with 7 bases lining up with TRBD1. The CDR3 is 13 amino acids. V dropped 5 bases and J dropped 4; count of bases not matched to a gene: 5. Per germline, CDR1 MDHEN and CDR2 SYDVKM. The CDR3: CASSPGQTYEQYF. The DNA for the CDR3 is TGTGCCAGCAGTCCGGGACAGACATACGAGCAGTACTTC.

The chain carries TRBV25-1 and TRBJ2-5; D may be TRBD1 or TRBD2 (5 bases each). CDR1 and CDR2 from the germline V gene are MGHDK and SYGVNS. The V gene lost 3 bases and the J gene lost 0 bases, with 8 bases spanning the gap. CDR3 length: 14 residues. CDR3 sequence: CASSERGHQETQYF. The CDR3 DNA is TGTGCCAGCAGTGAGAGGGGCCACCAAGAGACCCAGTACTTC.

The chain joins TRBV29-1 to TRBJ2-7; 7 positions match TRBD1. CDR1 is SQVTM and CDR2 is ANQGSEA in the germline V gene. With 1 base clipped from V and 2 bases from J, the junction kept 11 bases outside the gene matches. This CDR3 is 16 amino acids long. The CDR3 protein is CSVEGLPGQTPYEQYF. Here the CDR3 DNA reads TGCAGCGTTGAAGGCCTACCGGGACAGACTCCCTACGAGCAGTACTTC.

This chain joins TRBV7-6 and TRBJ2-1, with D perhaps TRBD2 (6 bases). Germline CDR1 is SGHVS and CDR2 is FNYEAQ. The germline V and J ends were trimmed by 1 base and 3 bases, with 10 bases remaining between them. The CDR3 covers 15 residues. CDR3 region: CASSLEAGGYNEQFF. The CDR3, as DNA: TGTGCCAGCAGCTTAGAAGCCGGGGGCTACAATGAGCAGTTCTTC. The whole variable domain, remainder taken from reference TRBV7-6 and TRBJ2-1, is GAGVSQSPRYKVTKRGQDVALRCDPISGHVSLYWYRQALGQGPEFLTYFNYEAQQDKSGLPNDRFSAERPEGSISTLTIQRTEQRDSAMYRCASSLEAGGYNEQFFGPGTRLTVL.

V and J are TRBV12-3 or TRBV12-4 and TRBJ1-2; 12 bases line up with TRBD1. The CDR3 has 14 residues. J lost 8 bases, V lost 6 bases, and 7 bases had no gene match. The CDR3 nucleotides read TGTGCCAGCAGATCCGGGACAGGGGGCTTAGGCTACACCTTC. It encodes CASRSGTGGLGYTF.

J is TRBJ1-4 and V is TRBV9, with D unresolved. Trimming removed 0 bases from V and 0 bases from J, with 6 bases in between. Germline V gene sequence: CDR1 SGDLS, CDR2 YYNGEE. The CDR3 is 15 amino acids. The CDR3 sequence is CASSVEGTTNEKLFF. CDR3 DNA sequence: TGTGCCAGCAGCGTAGAGGGTACAACTAATGAAAAACTGTTTTTT.

The chain links TRBV19 to TRBJ2-3, with unresolved D. V lost 4 bases to trimming and J lost 3 bases, with 5 bases between them. Germline values: CDR1 LNHDA, CDR2 SQIVND (reference sequence). The CDR3 is 12 residues long. The CDR3 sequence: CASSRHTDTQYF. In DNA form, the CDR3 reads TGTGCCAGTAGTAGACATACAGATACGCAGTATTTT. Together with reference TRBV19 and TRBJ2-3, the CDR3 gives the full variable domain: DGGITQSPKYLFRKEGQNVTLSCEQNLNHDAMYWYRQDPGQGLRLIYYSQIVNDFQKGDIAEGYSVSREKKESFPLTVTSAQKNPTAFYLCASSRHTDTQYFGPGTRLTVL.

V gene TRBV13 combines with J gene TRBJ2-1; D may be TRBD1 or TRBD2 (5 bases each). Germline V gene lookup returns CDR1 PRHDT and CDR2 FYEKMQ (reference sequence). This CDR3 comprises 15 residues. The V and J ends lost 2 bases and 1 base respectively, with 9 bases between them. CDR3 coding DNA: TGTGCCAGCAGCTTACGGGACCTATCCTACAATGAGCAGTTCTTC. Protein: CASSLRDLSYNEQFF.

The rearrangement uses TRBV7-9 and TRBJ2-5, with TRBD2 matching over 8 bases. Germline lookup yields CDR1 SEHNR and CDR2 FQNEAQ (reference sequence). This CDR3 has 13 residues. The junction had 6 bases not matched to a gene; V was cut back by 8 bases and J by 4 bases. Written as DNA, the CDR3 is TGTGCCAGCCGCGGGGGGCGGCCAGAGACCCAGTACTTC. This gives the protein CASRGGRPETQYF.